The subject of this entry is one TCR beta chain. Its antigen is still unknown. This entry comes from a study of PD-1 blockade in classical Hodgkin lymphoma. Points from the study as a whole: Patients were excluded if nivolumab began under 1 year after ASCT (the autologous transplant). While CD8+ TCR diversity did not rise significantly by C4D1, CD4+ TCR diversity did. The study found complete responders had baseline diversity similar to newly diagnosed patients. When set against healthy donors, newly diagnosed patients were reported to show lower baseline TCR diversity.

The CDR3 runs to 17 residues. Germline assignment: CDR1 SGHDN and CDR2 FVKESK. J lost 0 bases, V lost 5 bases, and 8 bases had no gene match. Every patient had relapsed following autologous stem cell transplantation, and cohorts differed in brentuximab vedotin exposure. Sequenced by immunoSEQ multiplex PCR; TCRdb stores in-frame clones only, minus some. Of 40,000 to 45,000 clones in the sample, just under 80% were seen once. The chain uses TRBV14 and TRBJ2-2; 8 bases line up with TRBD2. The sequence was collected from a human donor with classical Hodgkin lymphoma. The material sequenced was peripheral blood mononuclear cells (PBMCs), taken at baseline. CDR3 region: CASSAGRGATNTGELFF. The CDR3 coding sequence is TGTGCCAGCAGCGCGGGGCGGGGGGCCACGAACACCGGGGAGCTGTTTTTT.